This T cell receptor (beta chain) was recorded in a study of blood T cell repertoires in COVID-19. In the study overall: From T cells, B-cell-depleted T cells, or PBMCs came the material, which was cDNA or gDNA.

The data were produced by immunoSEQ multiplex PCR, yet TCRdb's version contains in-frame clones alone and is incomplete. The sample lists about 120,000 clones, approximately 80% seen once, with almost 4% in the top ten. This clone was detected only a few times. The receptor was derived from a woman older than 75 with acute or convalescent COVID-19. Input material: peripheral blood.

CDR3 region: CASSVGSGGVYEQYF. The CDR3, as DNA: TGTGCCAGCAGCGTAGGGTCAGGGGGAGTCTACGAGCAGTACTTC. The chain is built from TRBV9 and TRBJ2-7, with TRBD1 matching 7 bases. The germline CDR1 and CDR2 sequences are SGDLS and YYNGEE. The junction had 6 bases not matched to a gene; V was cut back by 0 bases and J by 3 bases. This CDR3 contains 15 residues.